The sequence of this T cell receptor (beta chain) was determined in a study of shared clonotypes between healthy human individuals. General study findings and limits: Incomplete sequencing of sorted subsets was indicated by rarefaction despite large depth.

Germline CDR1 reads MNHNS; CDR2 reads SASEGT. With V trimmed by 1 base and J by 5 bases, 11 bases remained unmatched. This CDR3 has 17 residues. Running of the assay took place at deep level. This table comes from immunoSEQ multiplex PCR, and its TCRdb copy is limited to in-frame clones, with some not included. Altogether a few million clones are present, over 90% being singletons, with the ten largest covering 0.39%. Concerning this clone itself: What it binds is not known.

This clonotype was obtained from a man aged 18 to 30 in good health. Some clones in this sample may be carry-over from other donors' samples. This chain joins TRBV6-1 and TRBJ1-5; 7 bases map to TRBD1. Material for sequencing was naive CD4+ T cells from PBMCs. Subset described: CD45RA+ positively selected. CDR3 sequence: CASSEVRRRGLHQPQHF. The DNA of the CDR3 is TGTGCCAGCAGTGAAGTAAGGCGAAGGGGGCTTCATCAGCCCCAGCATTTT.